This TCR beta chain stems from a study of cytomegalovirus exposure and HLA in healthy donors. This clone was observed a few times. CDR3 length equals 16 residues. Germline CDR1 GTSNPN, CDR2 SVGIG (reference sequence). V was clipped by 3 bases and J by 0 bases, with 15 bases between them. The PCR employed 60 Vbeta primers together with 13 Jbeta primers. Only in-frame clones appear in the TCRdb table, and some are missing; sequencing was by immunoSEQ multiplex PCR. The sample carries 200,000 or so clones, roughly 80% recorded once. This clonotype was obtained from a woman aged 25-40 years in good health and CMV-seropositive. Material for sequencing was PBMCs. The chain uses TRBV30 and TRBJ1-5; D is possibly TRBD1 (6 bases). CDR3 sequence: CAWSLGYRVSNQPQHF. The CDR3 nucleotides read TGTGCCTGGAGCCTGGGGTACAGGGTTAGCAATCAGCCCCAGCATTTT.